This TCR beta chain was found in a study of read filtering for tumor transcriptome and immune sequencing. This CDR3 comprises 15 residues. CDR1 is LGHDT and CDR2 is YNNKEL in the germline V gene (reference sequence). V gave up 8 bases and J gave up 0 bases, with 17 bases separating them. In its sample, this clonotype was seen many times. Its specificity is not known. Points from the study as a whole: The sorted CD138-negative fraction was a mixed bone marrow immune population, not purified T cells. Dropping single-read clonotypes raised IR-seq and RNA-seq shared-clonotype correlation. Approximately 80% of IR-seq clonotypes had one read, totaling about 3.5% of reads; RNA-seq: around 70% and 40%.

The library was built from 400 to 500 ng RNA with molecular barcoded adaptors for alpha/delta and beta/gamma chains. Using its own MiXCR run on the reads, TCRdb lists one record per CDR3 protein. Of 75,000 to 90,000 distinct CDR3 sequences in the sample, 9% to 15% were seen once. This sequence joins TRBV3-1 and TRBJ2-7; D gene unclear. The sequence was collected from a donor at least 40 years old with multiple myeloma. The specimen was a population of CD138-negative cells sorted from bone marrow. CDR3 sequence: CASGSARTRSYEQYF. Written as DNA, the CDR3 is TGTGCCAGCGGTTCGGCGAGGACCCGCTCCTACGAGCAGTACTTC.